This paragraph covers one T cell receptor beta chain sequence. This sample is drawn from a study of cytomegalovirus exposure and HLA in healthy donors. The PCR used 60 Vbeta and 13 Jbeta primers. The table came from immunoSEQ multiplex PCR; TCRdb's copy has only in-frame clones and leaves some out. The data contain about 130,000 clones, more than 9% of them seen just once; the ten biggest clones take up 3.5% to 5%. Trimming took off 1 base at V and 4 bases at J, with 4 bases between the two ends. From germline, CDR1 is MNHEY and CDR2 SMNVEV (reference sequence). The CDR3 runs 12 residues. The receptor was isolated from a young woman in good health and CMV-seropositive. Sequenced material: PBMCs. The chain combines TRBV27 with TRBJ1-2; D is undetermined. CDR3 nucleotide sequence: TGTGCCAGCAGTTTATACGGCTATGGCTACACCTTC. Protein: CASSLYGYGYTF.